The sequence of this T cell receptor beta chain was determined in a study of blood T cell repertoires in COVID-19. The wider study: From T cells, B-cell-depleted T cells, or PBMCs came the material, which was cDNA or gDNA.

Per germline, CDR1 MRHNA and CDR2 SNTAGT. Trimming cost V 3 bases and J 0 bases, with 12 bases left between them. The CDR3 has 16 residues. Produced via immunoSEQ multiplex PCR; TCRdb's table is partial and in-frame only. The table shows about 190,000 clones, with less than 85% occurring only once. This sequence was found in a woman aged 45-65 years with acute or convalescent COVID-19. The chain carries TRBV6-4 and TRBJ2-1, with D possibly being TRBD2 (6 bases). Material: peripheral blood. This CDR3 is CASSERAGVSYNEQFF. Here the CDR3 DNA reads TGTGCCAGCAGTGAGAGAGCGGGCGTCTCCTACAATGAGCAGTTCTTC.